This T cell receptor beta chain was profiled in a study of CD8+ T cells in alopecia areata. Notes on the study in general: Mice showed clearer TCR sharing than patients did, a gap that was possibly HLA-related. Uncertainty remains about how baseline CD8+ expansion links to response, with one nonresponder. There were many expanded lesional clones persisting in scalp and blood during tofacitinib. Treatment with tofacitinib significantly lowered scalp clonality and reduced expanded CD8+ clones among the top 100.

Worth noting for this clone: Its antigen is undetermined.

Treatment: oral pan-JAK inhibitor, 5-10 mg twice daily. After isolation, RNA underwent reverse transcription to generate cDNA as the sequencing template. The table came from immunoSEQ multiplex PCR; TCRdb's copy has only in-frame clones and leaves some out. This table has around 290,000 clones, about 62% appearing once. The CDR3 has 14 residues. Germline values: CDR1 ENHRY, CDR2 SYGVKD. V lost 0 bases to trimming and J lost 2 bases, with 6 bases between them. This clonotype was obtained from a human donor with alopecia areata. V usage is TRBV10-3 and J usage is TRBJ2-3; D gene ambiguous. Sample: CD4+ T cells sorted from blood, taken at week 24, from a patient treated with tofacitinib. The CDR3 DNA sequence: TGTGCCATCAGTGAGTCGGGGTCCACAGATACGCAGTATTTT. Translated: CAISESGSTDTQYF.